This TCR beta chain derives from a study of T cells in Graves' hyperthyroidism and ophthalmopathy. What was amplified from RNA transcripts were TCR beta CDR3 regions. The HTBI primer set served for first-round RT-PCR of the TCR CDR3. One entry per CDR3 protein results from TCRdb running MiXCR on the multiplex PCR reads. The sample gives approximately 260,000 distinct CDR3 sequences, 13% to 15% of which show up once; under 35% is in the top ten. The germline V and J ends were trimmed by 6 bases and 5 bases, with 19 bases remaining between them. The V gene's germline CDR1 is MNHEY and CDR2 SMNVEV (reference sequence). The CDR3 covers 15 residues.

The V call is TRBV27, the J call TRBJ1-1; tentative D call: TRBD1 (5 bases). Sequences were obtained from blood. This receptor was taken from a woman in her fifties or sixties with Graves' hyperthyroidism that later progressed to Graves' ophthalmopathy. In nucleotides, the CDR3 is TGTGCCAGCAGATTCCTAGACAGCCGAAAAACTGAAGCTTTCTTT. As protein: CASRFLDSRKTEAFF.